Listed below are T cell receptor beta chains from one sample, sequenced in a study of blood T cell repertoires in COVID-19. The table came from immunoSEQ multiplex PCR; TCRdb's copy has only in-frame clones and leaves some out. Of some 88,000 clones in the sample, about 90% were seen once. Material: peripheral blood. These receptor sequences come from a human donor with active COVID-19. The donor label of this sample is uncertain. Both conserved end residues are part of each CDR3. A D gene is named only where the DNA matches it firmly. Only part of the rows carry a size: once, few, many, or a class if the clone is expanded.

D gene	J gene	clone size	V gene	CDR3 DNA	CDR3 protein
TRBD1	TRBJ2-7	-	TRBV15	TGTGCCACCACTCTCTCGGGACAGGGAGCTTACGAGCAGTACTTC	CATTLSGQGAYEQYF
-	TRBJ2-3	-	TRBV9	TGTGCCAGCAGCGTAGCCGAACAGGGTGCGACAGATACGCAGTATTTT	CASSVAEQGATDTQYF
TRBD2	TRBJ2-5	-	TRBV24-1	TGTGCCACCAGTCTAGGTGCGGGGGGCCAAGAGACCCAGTACTTC	CATSLGAGGQETQYF
TRBD1	TRBJ1-5	-	TRBV27	TGTGCCAGCAGCCAGGGGACAGGGGGAAATCAGCCCCAGCATTTT	CASSQGTGGNQPQHF
TRBD1	TRBJ1-4	-	TRBV5-5	TGTGCCAGCAGCCTGGGACAGGGGGCATCTGGAGAAAAACTGTTTTTT	CASSLGQGASGEKLFF
TRBD2	TRBJ2-7	-	TRBV29-1	TGCAGCGTTGAAGATACCGGGGCAGCGGGGGAGCAGTACTTC	CSVEDTGAAGEQYF
-	TRBJ1-2	once	TRBV6-5	TGTGCCAGCTGGGGCTCCGGAAGCTACACCTTC	CASWGSGSYTF
TRBD1	TRBJ1-1	-	TRBV19	TGTGCCAGTAGTATATACAGGGGGTCAAACACTGAAGCTTTCTTT	CASSIYRGSNTEAFF
-	TRBJ2-3	-	TRBV13	TGTGCCAGCAGCTTAGGACAGGGTAGCGATACGCAGTATTTT	CASSLGQGSDTQYF
-	TRBJ2-2	-	TRBV7-2	TGTGCCAGCAGCTTAGAAGGGGGCACCGGGGAGCTGTTTTTT	CASSLEGGTGELFF
-	TRBJ2-7	once	TRBV5-4	TGTGCCAGCAGCGAGAGGCAGTCTCCGAGAAGCTACGAGCAGTACTTC	CASSERQSPRSYEQYF
TRBD1	TRBJ1-5	-	TRBV6-5	TGTGCCAGCAGTACTGGACAGGGGGGCAATCAGCCCCAGCATTTT	CASSTGQGGNQPQHF
-	TRBJ2-2	-	TRBV5-1	TGCGCCAGCAGCTTGGACGGTCCAGGCACCGGGGAGCTGTTTTTT	CASSLDGPGTGELFF
-	TRBJ1-4	-	TRBV27	TGTGCCAGCAGTAAGACAGCCTTTGAAAAACTGTTTTTT	CASSKTAFEKLFF
-	TRBJ2-7	-	TRBV10-2	TGCGCCAGCAGCCCGGTGGCAGGGCAGGAGCAGTACTTC	CASSPVAGQEQYF
-	TRBJ1-2	-	TRBV4-2	TGTGCCAGCAGCCAAGATCGAGGAGGGGACTATGGCTACACCTTC	CASSQDRGGDYGYTF
TRBD1	TRBJ1-5	few	TRBV6-6	TGTGCCAGCAGTCAAATTGGGACAGGCAATCAGCCCCAGCATTTT	CASSQIGTGNQPQHF
-	TRBJ1-1	-	TRBV3-1/TRBV3-2	TGTGCCAGCAGCCAAGGCCCAGGCTACACTGAAGCTTTCTTT	CASSQGPGYTEAFF
-	TRBJ2-7	-	TRBV6-5	TGTGCCAGCACGGGGGCCTACGAGCAGTACTTC	CASTGAYEQYF
-	TRBJ2-7	-	TRBV5-1	TGCGCCAGCAGCTTGCAGAGGTGGGGTGGCCGGGAAAACGAGCAGTACTTC	CASSLQRWGGRENEQYF
TRBD1	TRBJ1-1	-	TRBV5-6	TGTGCCAGCAGGCCTACAGGGGCAATGAACACTGAAGCTTTCTTT	CASRPTGAMNTEAFF
TRBD2	TRBJ2-1	-	TRBV5-8	TGTGCCAGCAGCTTGGCCGGCGCGGGGGGGCCAGATGAGCAGTTCTTC	CASSLAGAGGPDEQFF
-	TRBJ2-1	once	TRBV19	TGTGCCAGTAGTAAAGGAACGGTAGCGTGGTTCTTC	CASSKGTVAWFF
-	TRBJ2-7	-	TRBV6-5	TGTGCCAGCAGTTACTATAGGGGTAACTACGAGCAGTACTTC	CASSYYRGNYEQYF
TRBD1	TRBJ1-4	-	TRBV6-5	TGTGCCAGCAGCAACAGGGGGGTAGGGAAACTGTTTTTT	CASSNRGVGKLFF
TRBD2	TRBJ2-5	-	TRBV2	TGTGCCAGCAGGGGAGCGGGGGCGATCCTCCAAGAGACCCAGTACTTC	CASRGAGAILQETQYF